These 15 T cell receptor beta chains were sequenced from one sample in a study of blood T cells in healthy people across ages. The second PCR ran roughly 6 to 11 cycles with a sample-barcoded 5' primer and J-beta primers. TCRdb re-analysed the 5' RACE reads in MiXCR, keeping a single row per CDR3 protein. The profile shows about 780,000 distinct CDR3 sequences, roughly 60% of them singletons. Sequencing input: blood. These TCRs come from a man aged 25 to 45 in good health.

The chain has TRBV5-1 and TRBJ2-4; 7 bases fit TRBD1. Judging by the DNA end, TRBJ2-7 fits better; the J call may be wrong. The germline V gene has CDR1 SGHRS and CDR2 YFSETQ. The CDR3 covers 13 residues. The CDR3 bases are TGCGCCAGCAGCTCCGGGACAGTATACGAGCAGTACTTC. This gives the protein CASSSGTVYEQYF.

The chain recombines TRBV20-1 with TRBJ1-5, with D perhaps TRBD1 (6 bases). CDR3 length: 15 amino acids. V lost 2 bases and J 5 bases, leaving 16 bases between the germline ends. Germline assignment: CDR1 DFQATT and CDR2 SNEGSKA (reference sequence). For the CDR3, the DNA is TGCAGTGCTAGACGTCCCGGGGGGCGAGATCAGCCCCAGCATTTT. The encoded protein is CSARRPGGRDQPQHF.

The chain is built from TRBV20-1 and TRBJ2-1; D gene ambiguous. CDR3 length equals 12 residues. The germline V and J ends were trimmed by 3 bases and 2 bases, with 5 bases remaining between them. Germline CDR1 DFQATT, CDR2 SNEGSKA (reference sequence). The CDR3 here is CSASSTYNEQFF. CDR3 coding DNA: TGCAGTGCTAGTTCCACCTACAATGAGCAGTTCTTC.

This chain connects TRBV5-6 to TRBJ2-5, with 9 bases aligning to TRBD1. The V segment lost 4 bases and the J segment 11 bases; nucleotides outside the gene matches: 15. Germline V lookup: CDR1 SGHDT, CDR2 YYEEEE. This CDR3 is 15 amino acids long. The CDR3 sequence: CASSPFRTGDREQYF. CDR3 bases: TGTGCCAGCAGCCCATTTCGGACAGGGGACAGGGAGCAGTACTTC.

This clonotype was seen only a few times. The chain uses TRBV7-9 and TRBJ2-5; D perhaps matches TRBD1 (5 bases). CDR1 and CDR2 from the germline V gene are SEHNR and FQNEAQ (reference sequence). This CDR3 region has 13 residues. Trimming shortened V by 8 bases and J by 1 base, and 11 bases separated the two germline ends. The DNA for the CDR3 is TGTGCCAGCGGATCTGACAGCCAAGAGACCCAGTACTTC. Its protein is CASGSDSQETQYF.

V and J are TRBV13 and TRBJ2-6; D not resolved. Germline values: CDR1 PRHDT, CDR2 FYEKMQ (reference sequence). V lost 5 bases and J lost 4, with 9 bases in between. The CDR3 is made up of 14 amino acids. The CDR3: CASSTPGGANVLTF. The CDR3 nucleotides are TGTGCCAGCAGCACCCCCGGGGGGGCCAACGTCCTGACTTTC.

The chain recombines TRBV3-1 with TRBJ2-1; D is perhaps TRBD2 (5 bases). There are 17 residues in the CDR3. V shed 1 base and J shed 2 bases, with 15 bases lying between them. Germline CDR1 and CDR2: LGHDT and YNNKEL (reference sequence). The CDR3 DNA reads TGTGCCAGCAGCCAAGGGCTTAGCGAGGGAACCTACAATGAGCAGTTCTTC. Amino acids: CASSQGLSEGTYNEQFF.

The V and J genes are TRBV28 and TRBJ1-2; D possibly corresponds to TRBD1 (5 bases). Germline CDR1 and CDR2: MDHEN and SYDVKM. There are 13 residues in the CDR3. Trimming stripped 6 bases from V and 3 bases from J, with 11 bases between. In DNA, the CDR3 is TGTGCCAGCAGACGGGGGGGTTACTATGGCTACACCTTC. Protein product: CASRRGGYYGYTF.

V usage is TRBV29-1 and J usage is TRBJ1-6; 7 bases map to TRBD1. CDR3 length: 13 amino acids. Trimming removed 4 bases from V and 6 bases from J; junction bases left unmatched: 3. CDR1 SQVTM and CDR2 ANQGSEA come from the germline V gene. The CDR3 loop reads CSVAGTVNSPLHF. In nucleotides, the CDR3 is TGCAGCGTTGCCGGGACAGTTAATTCACCCCTCCACTTT.

The rearrangement joins TRBV4-1 to TRBJ1-6; D unclear. This CDR3 spans 15 amino acids. Germline CDR1 reads MGHRA; CDR2 reads YSYEKL. V was cut by 3 bases and J by 9 bases, with 15 bases left in between. CDR3 nucleotides: TGCGCCAGCAGCCACCCCGGCGGGCTAAGTTCACCCCTCCACTTT. Residues: CASSHPGGLSSPLHF.

Only one count was recorded for this clonotype. The gene calls are TRBV28 and TRBJ2-3; 12 bases map to TRBD2. CDR1 is MDHEN and CDR2 is SYDVKM in the germline V gene. The CDR3 runs 16 residues. The ends lost 6 bases at V and 6 bases at J; junction bases unmatched: 10. The CDR3 nucleotides are TGTGCCAGCAGCACACTAGCGGGGGGAGTTGCTGATACGCAGTATTTT. Encoded protein: CASSTLAGGVADTQYF.

This clonotype was detected once. The J gene is TRBJ2-7, the V gene TRBV20-1, with D perhaps TRBD2 (6 bases). V was shortened by 4 bases and J by 0 bases, with 16 bases between the two germline ends. The CDR3 length is 15 residues. Germline V gene lookup returns CDR1 DFQATT and CDR2 SNEGSKA (reference sequence). The CDR3 DNA is TGCAGTGCTACTCCACCCGCGGGGAGCTCCTACGAGCAGTACTTC. Amino acid sequence: CSATPPAGSSYEQYF.

The table lists this clonotype with a few counts. The chain's CDR3 is CASTSAGLYGNQPQHF. The CDR3 DNA follows: TGTGCCAGCACCTCTGCAGGGCTCTATGGCAATCAGCCCCAGCATTTT. The J gene is TRBJ1-5, the V gene TRBV12-3 or TRBV12-4; weak D call: TRBD1 (5 bases). The CDR3 runs to 16 residues. Trimming removed 7 bases from V and 2 bases from J, with 18 bases in between.

This clonotype was picked up a small number of times. This CDR3 is CASPHRTGRGLGYGYTF. As DNA, the CDR3 is TGTGCCAGCCCACACCGCACAGGGCGGGGTTTGGGCTATGGCTACACCTTC. The chain uses TRBV27 and TRBJ1-2; TRBD1 is a possible D gene (6 bases). This CDR3 has 17 residues. Germline CDR1 MNHEY, CDR2 SMNVEV (reference sequence). Trimming took 8 bases from V and 4 from J, leaving 26 bases between them.

CDR3 DNA: TGCAGCGGCCTGGGAAAGAAAGAGACCCAGTACTTC. Residues: CSGLGKKETQYF. The chain is built from TRBV29-1 and TRBJ2-5; D not resolved. CDR1 is SQVTM and CDR2 is ANQGSEA in the germline V gene. The CDR3 has 12 residues. Trimming removed 7 bases from V and 3 bases from J, with 12 bases in between. The complete variable domain, with remaining parts taken from reference TRBV29-1 and TRBJ2-5, reads SAVISQKPSRDICQRGTSLTIQCQVDSQVTMMFWYRQQPGQSLTLIATANQGSEATYESGFVIDKFPISRPNLTFSTLTVSNMSPEDSSIYLCSGLGKKETQYFGPGTRLLVL.